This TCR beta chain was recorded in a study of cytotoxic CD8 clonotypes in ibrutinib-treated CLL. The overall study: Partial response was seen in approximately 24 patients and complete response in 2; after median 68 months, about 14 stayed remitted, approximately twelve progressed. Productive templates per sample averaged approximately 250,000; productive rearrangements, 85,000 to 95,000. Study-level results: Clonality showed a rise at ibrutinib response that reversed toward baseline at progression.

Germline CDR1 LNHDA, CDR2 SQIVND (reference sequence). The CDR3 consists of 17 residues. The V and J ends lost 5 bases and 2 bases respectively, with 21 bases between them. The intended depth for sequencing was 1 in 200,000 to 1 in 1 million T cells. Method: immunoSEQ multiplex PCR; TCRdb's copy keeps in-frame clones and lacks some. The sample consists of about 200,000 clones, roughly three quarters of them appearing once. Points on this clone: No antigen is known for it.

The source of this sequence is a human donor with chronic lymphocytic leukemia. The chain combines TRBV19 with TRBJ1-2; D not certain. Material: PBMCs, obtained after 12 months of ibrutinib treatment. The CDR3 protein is CASSRLGRPAPNYGYTF. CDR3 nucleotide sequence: TGTGCCAGTAGTCGTCTGGGCAGGCCTGCCCCGAACTATGGCTACACCTTC. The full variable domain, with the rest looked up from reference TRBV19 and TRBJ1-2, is DGGITQSPKYLFRKEGQNVTLSCEQNLNHDAMYWYRQDPGQGLRLIYYSQIVNDFQKGDIAEGYSVSREKKESFPLTVTSAQKNPTAFYLCASSRLGRPAPNYGYTFGSGTRLTVV.